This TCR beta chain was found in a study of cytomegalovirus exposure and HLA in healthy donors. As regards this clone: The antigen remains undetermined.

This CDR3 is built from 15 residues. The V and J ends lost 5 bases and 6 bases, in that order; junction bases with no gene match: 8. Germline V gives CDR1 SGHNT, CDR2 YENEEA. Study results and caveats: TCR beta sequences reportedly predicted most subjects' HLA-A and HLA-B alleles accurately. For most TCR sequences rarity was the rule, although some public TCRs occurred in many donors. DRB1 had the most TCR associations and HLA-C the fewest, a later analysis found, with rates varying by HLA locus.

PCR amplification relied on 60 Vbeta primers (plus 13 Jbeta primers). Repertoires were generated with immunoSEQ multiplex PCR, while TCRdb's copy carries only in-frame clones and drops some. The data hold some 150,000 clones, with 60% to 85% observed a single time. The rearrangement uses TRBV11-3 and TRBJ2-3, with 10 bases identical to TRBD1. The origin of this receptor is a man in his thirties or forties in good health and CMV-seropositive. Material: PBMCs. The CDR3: CASSLRGQGRDTQYF. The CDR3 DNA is TGTGCCAGCAGCCTACGGGGACAGGGGAGGGATACGCAGTATTTT.